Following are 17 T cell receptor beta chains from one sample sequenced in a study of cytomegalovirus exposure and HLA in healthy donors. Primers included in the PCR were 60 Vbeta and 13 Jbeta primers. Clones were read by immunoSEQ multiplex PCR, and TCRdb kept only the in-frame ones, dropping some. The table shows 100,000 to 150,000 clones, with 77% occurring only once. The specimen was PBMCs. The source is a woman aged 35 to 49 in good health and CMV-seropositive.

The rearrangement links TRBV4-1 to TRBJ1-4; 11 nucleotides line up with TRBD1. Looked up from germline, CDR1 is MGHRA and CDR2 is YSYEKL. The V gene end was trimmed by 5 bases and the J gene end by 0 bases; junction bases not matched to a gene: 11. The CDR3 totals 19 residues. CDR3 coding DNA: TGCGCCAGCAGCTCTCGGGACAGGGGGGAACTTGCAACTAATGAAAAACTGTTTTTT. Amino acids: CASSSRDRGELATNEKLFF.

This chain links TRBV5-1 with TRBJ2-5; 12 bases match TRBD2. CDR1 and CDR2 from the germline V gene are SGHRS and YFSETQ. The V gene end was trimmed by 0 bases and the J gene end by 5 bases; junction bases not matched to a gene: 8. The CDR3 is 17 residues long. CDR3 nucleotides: TGCGCCAGCAGCTTGGCCCCCGGACTAGCGGGAAGGGAGACCCAGTACTTC. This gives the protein CASSLAPGLAGRETQYF.

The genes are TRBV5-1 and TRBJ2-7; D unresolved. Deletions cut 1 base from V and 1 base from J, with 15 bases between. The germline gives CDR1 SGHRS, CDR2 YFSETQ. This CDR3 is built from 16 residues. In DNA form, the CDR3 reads TGCGCCAGCAGCTTGAATTACGAGACTCTATCCTACGAGCAGTACTTC. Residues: CASSLNYETLSYEQYF.

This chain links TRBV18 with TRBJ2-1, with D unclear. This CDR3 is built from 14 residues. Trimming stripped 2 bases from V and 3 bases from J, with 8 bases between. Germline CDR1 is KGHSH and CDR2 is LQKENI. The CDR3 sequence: CASSPISHYNEQFF. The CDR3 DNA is TGTGCCAGCTCACCAATTTCACACTACAATGAGCAGTTCTTC.

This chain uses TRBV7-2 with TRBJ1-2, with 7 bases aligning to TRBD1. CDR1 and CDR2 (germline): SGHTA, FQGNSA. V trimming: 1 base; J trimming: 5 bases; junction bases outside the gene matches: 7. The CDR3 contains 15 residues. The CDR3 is CASSLVGDSFYGYTF. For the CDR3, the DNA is TGTGCCAGCAGCTTAGTGGGGGACAGTTTTTATGGCTACACCTTC.

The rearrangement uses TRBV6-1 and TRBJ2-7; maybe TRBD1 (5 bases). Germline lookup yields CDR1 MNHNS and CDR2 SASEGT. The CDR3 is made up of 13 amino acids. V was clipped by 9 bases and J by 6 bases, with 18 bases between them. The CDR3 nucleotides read TGTGCCAGTACGGACAAATGGAAAGCCGAGCAGTACTTC. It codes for CASTDKWKAEQYF.

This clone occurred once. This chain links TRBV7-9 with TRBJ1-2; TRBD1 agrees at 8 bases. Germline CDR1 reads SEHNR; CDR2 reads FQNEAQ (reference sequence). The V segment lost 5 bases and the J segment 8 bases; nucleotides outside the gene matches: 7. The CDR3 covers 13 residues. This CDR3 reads CASSPWTGSGYTF. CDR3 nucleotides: TGTGCCAGCAGCCCGTGGACAGGGTCAGGCTACACCTTC. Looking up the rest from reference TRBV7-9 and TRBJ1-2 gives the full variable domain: DTGVSQNPRHKITKRGQNVTFRCDPISEHNRLYWYRQTLGQGPEFLTYFQNEAQLEKSRLLSDRFSAERPKGSFSTLEIQRTEQGDSAMYLCASSPWTGSGYTFGSGTRLTVV.

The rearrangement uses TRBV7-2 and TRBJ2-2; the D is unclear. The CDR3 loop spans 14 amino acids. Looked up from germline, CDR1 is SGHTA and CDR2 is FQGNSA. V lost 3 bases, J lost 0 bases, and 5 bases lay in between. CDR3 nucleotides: TGTGCCAGCAGCTTCTTCCCGAACACCGGGGAGCTGTTTTTT. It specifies CASSFFPNTGELFF.

CDR3 in amino acids: CASSILAGDNEEQYF. The DNA of the CDR3 is TGCGCCAGCAGCATTCTCGCGGGGGATAATGAGGAGCAGTACTTC. This sequence joins TRBV5-1 and TRBJ2-7, with 7 bases matching TRBD2. The V gene's germline CDR1 is SGHRS and CDR2 YFSETQ. V shed 4 bases, J shed 7 bases, and the junction held 14 bases outside the gene matches. CDR3 size: 15 residues.

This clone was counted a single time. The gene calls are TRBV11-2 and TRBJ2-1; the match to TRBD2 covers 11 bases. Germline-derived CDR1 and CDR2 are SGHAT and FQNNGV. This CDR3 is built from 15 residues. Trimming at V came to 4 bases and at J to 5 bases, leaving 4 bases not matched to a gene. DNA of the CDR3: TGTGCCAGCAGCTCACTAGCGGGAGCCGACAATGAGCAGTTCTTC. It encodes CASSSLAGADNEQFF. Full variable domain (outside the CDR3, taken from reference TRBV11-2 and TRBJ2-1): EAGVAQSPRYKIIEKRQSVAFWCNPISGHATLYWYQQILGQGPKLLIQFQNNGVVDDSQLPKDRFSAERLKGVDSTLKIQPAKLEDSAVYLCASSSLAGADNEQFFGPGTRLTVL.

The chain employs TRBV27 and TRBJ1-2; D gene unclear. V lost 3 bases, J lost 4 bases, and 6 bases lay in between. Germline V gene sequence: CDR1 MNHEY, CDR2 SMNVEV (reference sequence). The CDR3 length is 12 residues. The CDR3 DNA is TGTGCCAGCAGTTTTCCAGGCTATGGCTACACCTTC. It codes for CASSFPGYGYTF.

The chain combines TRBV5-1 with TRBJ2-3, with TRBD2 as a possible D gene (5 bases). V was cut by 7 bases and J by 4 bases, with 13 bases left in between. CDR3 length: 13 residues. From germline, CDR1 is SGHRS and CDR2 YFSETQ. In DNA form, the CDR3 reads TGCGCCAGCGAGAGGACGGGATCAGATACGCAGTATTTT. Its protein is CASERTGSDTQYF. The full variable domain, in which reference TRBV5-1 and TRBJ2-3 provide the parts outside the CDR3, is KAGVTQTPRYLIKTRGQQVTLSCSPISGHRSVSWYQQTPGQGLQFLFEYFSETQRNKGNFPGRFSGRQFSNSRSEMNVSTLELGDSALYLCASERTGSDTQYFGPGTRLTVL.

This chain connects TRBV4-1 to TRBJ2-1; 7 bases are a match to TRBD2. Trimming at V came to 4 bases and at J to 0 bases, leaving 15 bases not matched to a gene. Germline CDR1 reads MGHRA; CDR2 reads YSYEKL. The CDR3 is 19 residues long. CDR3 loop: CASSPRGGSLRDSYNEQFF. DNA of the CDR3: TGCGCCAGCAGCCCCCGGGGCGGGAGTTTGCGAGACTCCTACAATGAGCAGTTCTTC.

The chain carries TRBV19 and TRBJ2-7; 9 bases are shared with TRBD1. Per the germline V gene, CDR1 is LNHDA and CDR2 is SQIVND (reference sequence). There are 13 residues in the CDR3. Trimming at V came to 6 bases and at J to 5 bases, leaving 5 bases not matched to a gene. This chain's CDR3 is CASSEQGADEQYF. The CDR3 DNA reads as TGTGCCAGTAGCGAACAGGGGGCGGACGAGCAGTACTTC. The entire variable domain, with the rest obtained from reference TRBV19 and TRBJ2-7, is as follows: DGGITQSPKYLFRKEGQNVTLSCEQNLNHDAMYWYRQDPGQGLRLIYYSQIVNDFQKGDIAEGYSVSREKKESFPLTVTSAQKNPTAFYLCASSEQGADEQYFGPGTRLTVT.

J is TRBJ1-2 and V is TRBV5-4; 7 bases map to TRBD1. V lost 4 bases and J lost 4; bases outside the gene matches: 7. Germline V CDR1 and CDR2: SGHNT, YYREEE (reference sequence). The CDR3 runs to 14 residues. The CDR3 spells CASSLQGTPYGYTF. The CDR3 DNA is TGTGCCAGCAGCCTACAGGGGACCCCCTATGGCTACACCTTC. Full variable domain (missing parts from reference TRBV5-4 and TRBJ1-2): ETGVTQSPTHLIKTRGQQVTLRCSSQSGHNTVSWYQQALGQGPQFIFQYYREEENGRGNFPPRFSGLQFPNYSSELNVNALELDDSALYLCASSLQGTPYGYTFGSGTRLTVV.

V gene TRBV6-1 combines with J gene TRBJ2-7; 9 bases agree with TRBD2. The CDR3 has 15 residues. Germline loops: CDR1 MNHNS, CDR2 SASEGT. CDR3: CSTSSVSGRFYEQYF. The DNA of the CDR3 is TGTTCCACCTCATCGGTTAGCGGGAGATTCTACGAGCAGTACTTC.

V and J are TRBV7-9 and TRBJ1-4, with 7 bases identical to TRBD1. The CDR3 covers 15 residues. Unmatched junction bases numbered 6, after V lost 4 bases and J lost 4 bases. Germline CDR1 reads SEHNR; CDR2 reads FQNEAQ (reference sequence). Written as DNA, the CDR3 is TGTGCCAGCAGCTCGTCGGGACAGAATAATGAAAAACTGTTTTTT. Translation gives CASSSSGQNNEKLFF.